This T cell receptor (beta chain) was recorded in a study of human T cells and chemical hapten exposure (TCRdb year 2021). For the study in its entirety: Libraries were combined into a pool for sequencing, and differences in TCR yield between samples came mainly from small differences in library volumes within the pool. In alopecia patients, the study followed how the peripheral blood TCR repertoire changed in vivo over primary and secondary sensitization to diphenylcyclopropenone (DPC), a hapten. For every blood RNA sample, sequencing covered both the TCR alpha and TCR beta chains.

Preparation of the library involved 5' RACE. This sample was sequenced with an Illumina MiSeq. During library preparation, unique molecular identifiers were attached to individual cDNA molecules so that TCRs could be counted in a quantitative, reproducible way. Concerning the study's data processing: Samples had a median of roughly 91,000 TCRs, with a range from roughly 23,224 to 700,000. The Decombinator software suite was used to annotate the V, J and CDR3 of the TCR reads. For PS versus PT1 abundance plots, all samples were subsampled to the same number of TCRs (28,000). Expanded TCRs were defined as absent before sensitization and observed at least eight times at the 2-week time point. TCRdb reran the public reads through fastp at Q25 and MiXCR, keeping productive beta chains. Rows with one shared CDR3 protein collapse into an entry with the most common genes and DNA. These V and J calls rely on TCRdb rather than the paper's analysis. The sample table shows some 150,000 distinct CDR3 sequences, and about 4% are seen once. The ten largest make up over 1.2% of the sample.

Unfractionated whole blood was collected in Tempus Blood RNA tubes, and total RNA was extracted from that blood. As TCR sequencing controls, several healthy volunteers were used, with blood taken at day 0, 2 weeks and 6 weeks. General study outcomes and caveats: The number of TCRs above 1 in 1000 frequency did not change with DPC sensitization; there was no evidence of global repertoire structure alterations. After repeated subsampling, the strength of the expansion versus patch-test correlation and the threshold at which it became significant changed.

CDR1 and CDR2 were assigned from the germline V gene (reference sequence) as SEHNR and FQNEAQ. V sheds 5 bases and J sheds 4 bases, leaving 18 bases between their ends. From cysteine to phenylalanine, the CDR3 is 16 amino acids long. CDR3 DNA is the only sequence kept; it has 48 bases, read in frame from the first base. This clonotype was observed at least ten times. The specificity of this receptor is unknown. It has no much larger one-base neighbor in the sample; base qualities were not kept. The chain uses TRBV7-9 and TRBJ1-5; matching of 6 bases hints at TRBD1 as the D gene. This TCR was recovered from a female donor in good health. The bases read TGTGCCAGCAGCCAGTTCGGGGCCAGGGGAAATCAGCCCCAGCATTTT. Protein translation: CASSQFGARGNQPQHF.